This T cell receptor (beta chain) appears in the sequencing data of a study of T cell changes during pregnancy in multiple sclerosis. The CDR3 has 14 residues. From germline, CDR1 is MGHRA and CDR2 YSYEKL. The ends were cut back, 1 base at V and 9 bases at J, with 13 bases in the middle. Profiling relied on immunoSEQ multiplex PCR, and the TCRdb table lists in-frame clones only, not all of them. The sample contains over 25,000 clones, around 90% of which appear only once. Sequencing was performed on CD8+ T cells from peripheral blood mononuclear cells, taken before pregnancy. This receptor was taken from a female donor with multiple sclerosis, enrolled in a pregnancy study. The gene calls are TRBV4-1 and TRBJ2-1; D is perhaps TRBD2 (6 bases). This CDR3 is CASSQVVVGSEQFF. The CDR3 bases are TGCGCCAGCAGCCAAGTTGTTGTCGGGAGTGAGCAGTTCTTC.